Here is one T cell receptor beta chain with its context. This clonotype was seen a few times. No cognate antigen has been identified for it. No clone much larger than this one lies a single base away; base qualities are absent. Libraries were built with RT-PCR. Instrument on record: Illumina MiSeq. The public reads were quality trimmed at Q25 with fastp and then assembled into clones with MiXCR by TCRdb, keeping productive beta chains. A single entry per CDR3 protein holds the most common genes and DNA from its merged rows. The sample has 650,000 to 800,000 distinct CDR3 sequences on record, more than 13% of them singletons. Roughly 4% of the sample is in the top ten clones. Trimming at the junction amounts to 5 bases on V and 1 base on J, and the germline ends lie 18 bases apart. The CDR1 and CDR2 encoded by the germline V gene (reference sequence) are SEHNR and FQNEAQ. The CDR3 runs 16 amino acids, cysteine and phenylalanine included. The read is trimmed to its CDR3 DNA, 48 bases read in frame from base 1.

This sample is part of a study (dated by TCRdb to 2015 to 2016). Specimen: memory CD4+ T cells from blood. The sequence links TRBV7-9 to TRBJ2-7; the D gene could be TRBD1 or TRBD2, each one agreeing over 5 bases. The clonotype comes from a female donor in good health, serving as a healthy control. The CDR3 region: CASSRRMLGRSYEQYF. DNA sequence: TGTGCCAGCAGCCGGAGGATGTTGGGGCGATCCTACGAGCAGTACTTC.